The rows below give T cell receptor beta chains drawn from one sample of a study of T cells in Graves' hyperthyroidism and ophthalmopathy. From the multiplex PCR reads, TCRdb called clonotypes with MiXCR, one entry per CDR3 protein. The sample contains around 530,000 distinct CDR3 sequences, more than 15% of which appear only once. Sequenced input: blood. The receptors were sampled from a woman aged 18-35 years with Graves' ophthalmopathy. Each CDR3 is given without its conserved first and last residue. Some rows mark clone size as missing; the rest say once, few, many or name a class of expanded clone.

abundance,v_gene,j_gene,CDR3aa
few,TRBV4-2,TRBJ2-2,ASSQDRLSNTGELF
many,TRBV20-1,TRBJ1-5,SAGGHGYQPQH
-,TRBV10-3,TRBJ2-1,AISGATSGRPNEQF
-,TRBV12-3/TRBV12-4,TRBJ1-4,ASSGGDRWDEKLF
many,TRBV7-8,TRBJ2-3,ASSLGTSGSAGTQY
-,TRBV6-2/TRBV6-3,TRBJ1-3,ASALEVAGNTIY
-,TRBV9,TRBJ2-5,ASSGLGTAQETQY
-,TRBV6-1,TRBJ1-6,ASTRLRTGDYSPLH
-,TRBV4-3,TRBJ2-1,ASSQDSGRYEQF
-,TRBV7-8,TRBJ1-1,ASSPVLFAESEAF
many,TRBV2,TRBJ1-1,ASPWGQGVGTEAF
many,TRBV2,TRBJ1-5,ASTTTGARGSNQPQH
-,TRBV20-1,TRBJ2-3,SARDGLAGISRDTQY
many,TRBV7-9,TRBJ1-1,ASSLDRGYPEAF
many,TRBV7-3,TRBJ2-3,ASSLGPRVGTDTQY
-,TRBV7-3,TRBJ2-3,ASSQDATNTDTQY
few,TRBV6-1,TRBJ1-5,ASRLTGGSNQPQH
-,TRBV25-1,TRBJ2-7,ASSSTVSYEQY
few,TRBV4-1,TRBJ1-2,ASSQSGGNYGYT
-,TRBV27,TRBJ2-1,ASSLGAGAYNEQF
many,TRBV2,TRBJ2-3,ASSDRMADTQY
few,TRBV28,TRBJ1-3,ASSTPPSGNTIY
-,TRBV6-5,TRBJ1-3,ASSYGTGGGNTIY
many,TRBV28,TRBJ2-1,ASSSTILAGGSDEQF
-,TRBV6-1,TRBJ1-3,ASSNERQSGNTIY
-,TRBV19,TRBJ2-5,ASSIGAETKWETQY
many,TRBV24-1,TRBJ2-3,ATSDREAGTDTQY
many,TRBV28,TRBJ1-1,ASSTDRLGGMNTEAF
-,TRBV27,TRBJ2-5,ASSPGTGVGEETQY
many,TRBV2,TRBJ2-3,ASTGNPSEGTDTQY
many,TRBV7-2,TRBJ2-7,ASSLGTNLYEQY
-,TRBV6-2/TRBV6-3,TRBJ1-5,ASSPYQYSDYSNQPQH
few,TRBV3-1,TRBJ2-2,ANSQGGGGYTGELF